This record covers a single T cell receptor (beta chain). This clonotype was found a few times. The target of this receptor is not known. Base qualities are not provided; no much larger clone lies one nucleotide away. Sequenced using an Illumina HiSeq 1500. TCRdb reanalyzed the raw reads on its own, using fastp at Q25 for trimming and MiXCR for clone calling, and kept in-frame beta chains. Here each entry gathers all rows of one CDR3 protein and keeps the most common genes and DNA. This sample has around 120,000 distinct CDR3 sequences in its table, and 8.8% of those were observed once. The ten largest clonotypes hold about a tenth of the sample. The sample originates from a study of T cell repertoires in cytomegalovirus infection (dated by TCRdb to between 2017 and 2020). Background on the whole study: The HLA type of each donor mattered for the analysis, because public TCR beta signatures pointed to carriage of CMV infection along with the matching HLA type.

Results the study describes overall, beyond this receptor: The ex vivo response was dominated by HLA-C-restricted CMV-specific TCR beta clonotypes, and the single most frequent clonotype in two of eight donors was supplied by these HLA-C-restricted clonotypes. Cumulative frequency of public TCR beta family members discriminated carriers of CMV infection plus the relevant HLA type in this cohort and an independent 352-donor cohort.

The germline V gene (reference sequence) gives CDR1 as LGHDT and CDR2 as YNNKEL. After removal of 3 bases from V and 5 bases from J, the junction retains 3 bases not matched to a gene. The CDR3 covers 14 residues, taking in both the cysteine and the phenylalanine. Solely the CDR3 DNA is kept, with 42 bases framed from the first base. The chain is assembled from TRBV3-1 and TRBJ2-5; 10 nucleotides in the junction match TRBD1. This TCR was sampled from a human donor in good health (CMV status not recorded). Some clones in this sample may be carry-over from other donors' samples. Sequenced: PBMCs. The bases read TGTGCCAGCAGCCACGACAGGGGGCCGGAGACCCAGTACTTC. The translation is CASSHDRGPETQYF.